Detailed here is one TCR beta chain. The sample originates from a study of blood T cell repertoires in COVID-19. Across the whole study: The United States, Italy and Spain supplied acute and convalescent COVID-19 samples. Nucleic acid was either cDNA or gDNA, and it came from T cells, B-cell-depleted T cells, or PBMCs.

The germline V gene encodes CDR1 MGHRA and CDR2 YSYEKL. Deletions cut 5 bases from V and 4 bases from J, with 20 bases between. CDR3 length: 16 residues. Original handling: Reference gene primer amplification gave estimated nucleated cell counts. The method was immunoSEQ multiplex PCR; TCRdb's version includes in-frame clones alone and lacks a portion of them. V and J calls and clone size come straight from that table; D and trimming were deduced from the DNA. The sample holds 110,000 to 150,000 clones, 84% seen once. The clonotype was recovered from a human donor in a cohort sampled during active COVID-19. Material for sequencing was peripheral blood. This chain connects TRBV4-1 to TRBJ1-2; D possibly corresponds to TRBD1 (6 bases). The CDR3 is CASSSLGRGIGYGYTF. In DNA form, the CDR3 reads TGCGCCAGCAGCAGCTTGGGCAGGGGCATCGGCTATGGCTACACCTTC.